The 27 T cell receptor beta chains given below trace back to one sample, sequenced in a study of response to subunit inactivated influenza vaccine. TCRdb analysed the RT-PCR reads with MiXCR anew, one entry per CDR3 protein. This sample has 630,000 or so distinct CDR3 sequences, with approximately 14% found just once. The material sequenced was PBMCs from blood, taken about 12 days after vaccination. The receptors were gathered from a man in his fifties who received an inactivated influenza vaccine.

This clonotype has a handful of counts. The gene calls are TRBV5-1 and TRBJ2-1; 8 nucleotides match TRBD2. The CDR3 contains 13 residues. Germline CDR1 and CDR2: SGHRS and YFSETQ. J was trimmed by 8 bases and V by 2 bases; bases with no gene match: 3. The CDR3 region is CASSFGGAYEQFF. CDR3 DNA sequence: TGCGCCAGCAGCTTCGGGGGGGCTTATGAGCAGTTCTTC.

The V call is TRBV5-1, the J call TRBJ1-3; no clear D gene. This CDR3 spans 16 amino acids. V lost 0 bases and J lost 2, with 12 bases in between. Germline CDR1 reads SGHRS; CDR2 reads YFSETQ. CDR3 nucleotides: TGCGCCAGCAGCTTGGACGGACTGGGTGCTGGAAACACCATATATTTT. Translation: CASSLDGLGAGNTIYF.

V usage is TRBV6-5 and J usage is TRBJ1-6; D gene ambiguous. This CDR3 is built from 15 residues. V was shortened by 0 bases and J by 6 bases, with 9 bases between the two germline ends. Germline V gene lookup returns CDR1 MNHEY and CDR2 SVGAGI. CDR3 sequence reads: CASSYSSGINSPLHF. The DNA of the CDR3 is TGTGCCAGCAGTTACTCGTCGGGGATTAATTCACCCCTCCACTTT.

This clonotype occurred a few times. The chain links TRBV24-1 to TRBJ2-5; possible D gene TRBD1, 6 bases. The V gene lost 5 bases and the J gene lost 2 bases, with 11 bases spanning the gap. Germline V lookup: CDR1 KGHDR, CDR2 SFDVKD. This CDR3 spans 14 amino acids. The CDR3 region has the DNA TGTGCCACCAGTGCCCTGGACAGTCAAGAGACCCAGTACTTC. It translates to CATSALDSQETQYF.

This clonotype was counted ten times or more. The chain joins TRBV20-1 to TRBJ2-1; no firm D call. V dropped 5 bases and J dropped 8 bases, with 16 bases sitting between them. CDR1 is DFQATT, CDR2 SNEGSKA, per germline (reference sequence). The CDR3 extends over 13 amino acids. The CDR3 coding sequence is TGCAGTGCTCAACGCGCCGGTGTCGATGAGCAGTTCTTC. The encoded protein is CSAQRAGVDEQFF.

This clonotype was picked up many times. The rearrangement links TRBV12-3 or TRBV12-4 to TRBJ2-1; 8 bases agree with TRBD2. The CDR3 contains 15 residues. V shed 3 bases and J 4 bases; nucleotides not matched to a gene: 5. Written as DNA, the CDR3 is TGTGCCAGCAGTTTCATAGCGGGGAGTTACAATGAGCAGTTCTTC. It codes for CASSFIAGSYNEQFF.

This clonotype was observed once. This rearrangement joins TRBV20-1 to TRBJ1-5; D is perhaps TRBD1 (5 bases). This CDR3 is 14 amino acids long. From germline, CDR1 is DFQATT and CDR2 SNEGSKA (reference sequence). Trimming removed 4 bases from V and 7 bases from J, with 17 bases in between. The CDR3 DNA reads TGCAGTGCTACTACCCGGGACTCCCGGCAGCCCCAGCATTTT. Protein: CSATTRDSRQPQHF.

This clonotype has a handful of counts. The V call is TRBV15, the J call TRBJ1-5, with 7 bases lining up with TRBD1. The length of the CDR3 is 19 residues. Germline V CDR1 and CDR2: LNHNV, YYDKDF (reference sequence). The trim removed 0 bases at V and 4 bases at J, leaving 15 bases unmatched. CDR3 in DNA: TGTGCCACCAGCAGAGATCTCTGGGTTGGTGGGACAGAGAATCAGCCCCAGCATTTT. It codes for CATSRDLWVGGTENQPQHF.

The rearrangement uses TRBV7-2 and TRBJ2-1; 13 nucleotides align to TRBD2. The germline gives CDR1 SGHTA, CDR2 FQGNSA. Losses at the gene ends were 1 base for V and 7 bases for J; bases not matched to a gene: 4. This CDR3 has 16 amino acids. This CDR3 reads CASSLGVLAGGNEQFF. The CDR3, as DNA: TGTGCCAGCAGCTTAGGGGTACTAGCGGGGGGGAATGAGCAGTTCTTC. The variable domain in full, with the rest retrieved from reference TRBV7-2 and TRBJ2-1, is GAGVSQSPSNKVTEKGKDVELRCDPISGHTALYWYRQSLGQGLEFLIYFQGNSAPDKSGLPSDRFSAERTGGSVSTLTIQRTQQEDSAVYLCASSLGVLAGGNEQFFGPGTRLTVL.

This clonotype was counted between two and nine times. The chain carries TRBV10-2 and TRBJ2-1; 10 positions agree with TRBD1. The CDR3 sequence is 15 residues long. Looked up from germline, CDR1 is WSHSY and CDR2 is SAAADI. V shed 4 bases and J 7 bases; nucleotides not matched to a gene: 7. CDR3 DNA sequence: TGCGCCAGCAGTGCCGGGACAGGGGCTTTAAATGAGCAGTTCTTC. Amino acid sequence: CASSAGTGALNEQFF.

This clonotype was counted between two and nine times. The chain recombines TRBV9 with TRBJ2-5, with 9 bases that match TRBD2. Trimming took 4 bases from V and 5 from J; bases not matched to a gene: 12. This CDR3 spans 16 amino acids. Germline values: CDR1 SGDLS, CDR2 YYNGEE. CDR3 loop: CASSHSAGGPRETQYF. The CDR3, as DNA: TGTGCCAGCAGCCACTCGGCGGGAGGGCCCCGGGAGACCCAGTACTTC.

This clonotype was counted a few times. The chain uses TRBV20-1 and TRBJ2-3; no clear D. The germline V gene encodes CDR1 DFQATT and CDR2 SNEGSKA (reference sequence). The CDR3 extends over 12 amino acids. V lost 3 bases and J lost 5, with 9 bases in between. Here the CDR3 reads CSASEGKDTQYF. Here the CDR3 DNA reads TGCAGTGCTAGTGAAGGGAAAGATACGCAGTATTTT.

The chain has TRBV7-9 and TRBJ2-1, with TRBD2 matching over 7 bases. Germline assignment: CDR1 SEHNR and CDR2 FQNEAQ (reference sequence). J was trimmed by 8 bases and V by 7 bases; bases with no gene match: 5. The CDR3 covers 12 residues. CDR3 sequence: CASNLGRDEQFF. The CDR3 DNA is TGTGCCAGCAACCTTGGGAGGGATGAGCAGTTCTTC.

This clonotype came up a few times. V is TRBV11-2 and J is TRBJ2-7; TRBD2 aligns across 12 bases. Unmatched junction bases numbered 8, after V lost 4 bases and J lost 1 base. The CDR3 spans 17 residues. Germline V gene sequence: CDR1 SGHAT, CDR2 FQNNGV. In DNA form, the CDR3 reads TGTGCCAGCAGCTCGCCCAGGACTAGCGGGAAATCCTACGAGCAGTACTTC. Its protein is CASSSPRTSGKSYEQYF.

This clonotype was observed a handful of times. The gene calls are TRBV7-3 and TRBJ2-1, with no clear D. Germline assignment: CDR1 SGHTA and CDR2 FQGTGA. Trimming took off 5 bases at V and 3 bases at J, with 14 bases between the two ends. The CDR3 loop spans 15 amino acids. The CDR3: CASSPTYLDYNEQFF. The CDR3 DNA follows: TGTGCCAGCAGCCCGACTTATTTAGACTACAATGAGCAGTTCTTC.

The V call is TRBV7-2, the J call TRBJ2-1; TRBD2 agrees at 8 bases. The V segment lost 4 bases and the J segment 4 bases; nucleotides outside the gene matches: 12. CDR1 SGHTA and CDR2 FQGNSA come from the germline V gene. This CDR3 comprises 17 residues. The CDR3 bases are TGTGCCAGCAGCTCCCCCCTCACTAGCGGAGCTTACAATGAGCAGTTCTTC. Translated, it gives CASSSPLTSGAYNEQFF.

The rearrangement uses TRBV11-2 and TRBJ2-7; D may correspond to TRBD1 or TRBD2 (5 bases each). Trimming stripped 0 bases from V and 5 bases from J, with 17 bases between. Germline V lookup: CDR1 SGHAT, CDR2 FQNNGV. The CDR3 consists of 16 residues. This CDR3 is CASSLDPRAKGDEQYF. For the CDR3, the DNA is TGTGCCAGCAGCTTAGATCCCAGGGCGAAGGGAGACGAGCAGTACTTC.

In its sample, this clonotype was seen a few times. CDR3: CASSYPSDRDSYEQYF. CDR3 nucleotides: TGTGCCAGCAGTTACCCTTCCGACAGGGACTCCTACGAGCAGTACTTC. This rearrangement joins TRBV6-2 or TRBV6-3 to TRBJ2-7, with 7 positions matching TRBD1. The junction had 7 bases not matched to a gene; V was cut back by 2 bases and J by 0 bases. This CDR3 is 16 amino acids long. The germline V gene encodes CDR1 MNHEY and CDR2 SVGEGT.

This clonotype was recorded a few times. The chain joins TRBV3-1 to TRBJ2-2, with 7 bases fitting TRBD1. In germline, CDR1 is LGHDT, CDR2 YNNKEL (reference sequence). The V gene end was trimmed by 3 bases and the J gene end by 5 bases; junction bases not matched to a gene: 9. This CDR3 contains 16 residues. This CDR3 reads CASSQGPGQSTGELFF. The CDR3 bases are TGTGCCAGCAGCCAGGGCCCGGGACAGTCAACCGGGGAGCTGTTTTTT.

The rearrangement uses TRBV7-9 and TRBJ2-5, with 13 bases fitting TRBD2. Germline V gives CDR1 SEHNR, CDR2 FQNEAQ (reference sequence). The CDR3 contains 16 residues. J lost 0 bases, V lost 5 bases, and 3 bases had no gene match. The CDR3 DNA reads TGTGCCAGCAGCAAGACTAGCGGGGGGTACCAAGAGACCCAGTACTTC. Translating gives CASSKTSGGYQETQYF.

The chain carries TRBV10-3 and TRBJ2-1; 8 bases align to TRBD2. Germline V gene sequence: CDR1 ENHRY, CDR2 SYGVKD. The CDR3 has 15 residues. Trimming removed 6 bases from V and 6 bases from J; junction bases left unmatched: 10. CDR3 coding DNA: TGTGCCATCAGAAAAGGACTAGCTTCTCCCAATGAGCAGTTCTTC. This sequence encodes CAIRKGLASPNEQFF.

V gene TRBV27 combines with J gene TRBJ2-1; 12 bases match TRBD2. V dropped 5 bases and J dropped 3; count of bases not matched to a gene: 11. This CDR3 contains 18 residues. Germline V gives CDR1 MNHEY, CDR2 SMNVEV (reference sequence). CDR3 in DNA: TGTGCCAGCAGTATTCGGACTAGCGGGGCGGAGCTCTACAATGAGCAGTTCTTC. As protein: CASSIRTSGAELYNEQFF.

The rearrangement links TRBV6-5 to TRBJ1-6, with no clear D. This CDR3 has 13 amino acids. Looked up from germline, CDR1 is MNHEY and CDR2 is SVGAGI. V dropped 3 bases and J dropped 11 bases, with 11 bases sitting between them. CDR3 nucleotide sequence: TGTGCCAGCAGTTATAGGGTATTGGCACCCCTCCACTTT. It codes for CASSYRVLAPLHF.

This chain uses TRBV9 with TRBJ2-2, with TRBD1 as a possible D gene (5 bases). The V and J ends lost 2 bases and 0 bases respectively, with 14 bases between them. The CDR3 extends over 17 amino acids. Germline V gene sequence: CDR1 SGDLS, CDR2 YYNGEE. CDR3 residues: CASSVQFGAANTGELFF. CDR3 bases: TGTGCCAGCAGCGTTCAGTTTGGGGCTGCGAACACCGGGGAGCTGTTTTTT.

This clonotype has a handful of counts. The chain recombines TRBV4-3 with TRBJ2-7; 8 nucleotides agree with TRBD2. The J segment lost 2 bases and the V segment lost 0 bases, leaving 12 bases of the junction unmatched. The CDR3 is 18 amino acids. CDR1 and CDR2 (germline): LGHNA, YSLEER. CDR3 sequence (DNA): TGCGCCAGCAGCCAAGATCTTGGAGGAGCGGGGGTTACCTACGAGCAGTACTTC. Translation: CASSQDLGGAGVTYEQYF.

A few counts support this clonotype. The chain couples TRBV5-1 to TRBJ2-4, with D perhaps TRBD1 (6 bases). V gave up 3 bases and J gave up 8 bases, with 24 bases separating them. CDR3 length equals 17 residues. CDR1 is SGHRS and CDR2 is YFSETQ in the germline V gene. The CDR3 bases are TGCGCCAGCAGCTCTGGACAGTCTTACCGTATAAGGGACATTCAGTACTTC. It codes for CASSSGQSYRIRDIQYF.

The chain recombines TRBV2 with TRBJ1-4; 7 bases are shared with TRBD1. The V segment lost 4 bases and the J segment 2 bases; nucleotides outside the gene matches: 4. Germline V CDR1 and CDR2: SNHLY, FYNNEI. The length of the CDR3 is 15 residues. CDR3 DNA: TGTGCCAGCAGTGGAAGACAGGGTACTAATGAAAAACTGTTTTTT. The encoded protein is CASSGRQGTNEKLFF.